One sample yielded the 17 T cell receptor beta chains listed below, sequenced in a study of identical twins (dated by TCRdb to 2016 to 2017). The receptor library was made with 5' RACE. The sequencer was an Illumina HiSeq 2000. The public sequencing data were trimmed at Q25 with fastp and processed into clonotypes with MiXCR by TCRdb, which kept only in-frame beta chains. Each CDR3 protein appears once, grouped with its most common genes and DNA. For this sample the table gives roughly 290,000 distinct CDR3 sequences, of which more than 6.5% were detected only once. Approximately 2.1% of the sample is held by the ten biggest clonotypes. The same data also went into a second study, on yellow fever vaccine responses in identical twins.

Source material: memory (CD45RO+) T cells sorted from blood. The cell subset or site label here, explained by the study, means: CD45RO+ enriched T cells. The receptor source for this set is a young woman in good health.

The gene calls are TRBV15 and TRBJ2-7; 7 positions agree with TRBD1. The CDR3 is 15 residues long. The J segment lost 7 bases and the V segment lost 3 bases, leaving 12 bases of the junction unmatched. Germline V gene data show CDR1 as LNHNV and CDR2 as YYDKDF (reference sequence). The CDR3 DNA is TGTGCCACCAGCAGGGAGAGGGGGCGCATGATAGAGCAGTACTTC. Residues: CATSRERGRMIEQYF. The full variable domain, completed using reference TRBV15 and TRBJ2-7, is DAMVIQNPRYQVTQFGKPVTLSCSQTLNHNVMYWYQQKSSQAPKLLFHYYDKDFNNEADTPDNFQSRRPNTSFCFLDIRSPGLGDTAMYLCATSRERGRMIEQYFGPGTRLTVT.

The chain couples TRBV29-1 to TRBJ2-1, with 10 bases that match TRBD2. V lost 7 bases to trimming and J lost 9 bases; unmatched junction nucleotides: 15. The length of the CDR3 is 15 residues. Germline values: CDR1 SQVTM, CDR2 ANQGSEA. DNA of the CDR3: TGCAGCGCACCAAGGACTAGCGGTATCGGCGGTGAGCAGTTCTTC. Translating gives CSAPRTSGIGGEQFF.

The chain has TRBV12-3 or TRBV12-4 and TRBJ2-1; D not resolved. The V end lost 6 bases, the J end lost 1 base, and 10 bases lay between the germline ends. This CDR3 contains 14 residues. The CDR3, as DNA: TGTGCCAGCAGCCCTCGGCGGTCCTACAATGAGCAGTTCTTC. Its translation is CASSPRRSYNEQFF.

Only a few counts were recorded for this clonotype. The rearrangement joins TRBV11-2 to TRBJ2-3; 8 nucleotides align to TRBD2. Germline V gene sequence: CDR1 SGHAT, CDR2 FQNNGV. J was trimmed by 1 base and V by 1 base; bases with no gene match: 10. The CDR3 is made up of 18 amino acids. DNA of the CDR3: TGTGCCAGCAGCTTAGGGGTAGCGGGGAGCACAGGCACAGATACGCAGTATTTT. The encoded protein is CASSLGVAGSTGTDTQYF.

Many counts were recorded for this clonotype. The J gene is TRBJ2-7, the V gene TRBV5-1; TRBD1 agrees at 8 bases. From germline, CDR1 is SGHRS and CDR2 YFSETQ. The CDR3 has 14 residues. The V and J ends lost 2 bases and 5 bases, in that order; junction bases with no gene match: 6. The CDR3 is CASSFGDRKNEQYF. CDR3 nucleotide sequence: TGCGCCAGCAGCTTTGGGGACAGGAAGAACGAGCAGTACTTC.

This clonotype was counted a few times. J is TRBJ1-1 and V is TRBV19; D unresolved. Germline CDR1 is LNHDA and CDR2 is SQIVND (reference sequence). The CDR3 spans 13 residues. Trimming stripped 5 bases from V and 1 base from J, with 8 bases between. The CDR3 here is CASSLIPNTEAFF. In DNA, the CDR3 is TGTGCCAGTAGTCTCATCCCGAACACTGAAGCTTTCTTT.

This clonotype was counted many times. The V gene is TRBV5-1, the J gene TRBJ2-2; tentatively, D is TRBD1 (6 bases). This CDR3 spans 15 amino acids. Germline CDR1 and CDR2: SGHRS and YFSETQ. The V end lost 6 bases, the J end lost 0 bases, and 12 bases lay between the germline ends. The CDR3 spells CASIQGNANTGELFF. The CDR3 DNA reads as TGCGCCAGCATCCAGGGGAACGCGAACACCGGGGAGCTGTTTTTT.

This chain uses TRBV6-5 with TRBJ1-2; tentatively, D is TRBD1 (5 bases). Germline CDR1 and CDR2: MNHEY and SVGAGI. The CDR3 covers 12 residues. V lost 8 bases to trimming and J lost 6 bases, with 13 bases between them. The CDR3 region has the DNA TGTGCCAGCTTCAGGGTGGTGAATGGCTACACCTTC. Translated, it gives CASFRVVNGYTF.

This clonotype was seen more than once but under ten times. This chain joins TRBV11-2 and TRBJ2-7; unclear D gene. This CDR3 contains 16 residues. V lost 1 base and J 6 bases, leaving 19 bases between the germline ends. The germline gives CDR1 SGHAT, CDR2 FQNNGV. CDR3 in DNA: TGTGCCAGCAGCTTAGGGTTGGGTCCCGGGTCCCCCGAGCAGTACGTC. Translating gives CASSLGLGPGSPEQYV.

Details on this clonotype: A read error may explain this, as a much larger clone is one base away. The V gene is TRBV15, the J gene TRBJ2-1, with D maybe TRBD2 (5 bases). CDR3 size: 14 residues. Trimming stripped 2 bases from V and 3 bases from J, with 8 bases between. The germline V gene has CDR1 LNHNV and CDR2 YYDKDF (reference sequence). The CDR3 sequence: CATSRRRDYNEQFF. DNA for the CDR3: TGTGCCACCAGCAGAAGACGGGACTACAATGAGCAGTTCTTC.

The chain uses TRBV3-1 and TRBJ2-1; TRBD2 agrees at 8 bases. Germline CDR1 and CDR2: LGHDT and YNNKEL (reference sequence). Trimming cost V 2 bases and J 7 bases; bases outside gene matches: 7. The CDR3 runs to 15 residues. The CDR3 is CASSQSGGRLNEQFF. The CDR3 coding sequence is TGTGCCAGCAGCCAATCGGGGGGGCGGTTGAATGAGCAGTTCTTC.

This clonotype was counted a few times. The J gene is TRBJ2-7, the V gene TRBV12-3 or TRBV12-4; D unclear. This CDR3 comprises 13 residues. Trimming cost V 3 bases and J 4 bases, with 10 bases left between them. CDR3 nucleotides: TGTGCCAGCAGTTTTCTAACAGTGTACGAGCAGTACGTC. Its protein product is CASSFLTVYEQYV.

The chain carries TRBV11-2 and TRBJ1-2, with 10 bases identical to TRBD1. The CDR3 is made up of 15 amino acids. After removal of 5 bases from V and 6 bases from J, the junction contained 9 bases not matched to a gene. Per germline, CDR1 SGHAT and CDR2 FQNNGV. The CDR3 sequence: CASSPRDRGPHGYTF. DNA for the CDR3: TGTGCCAGCAGCCCCCGGGACAGGGGCCCTCATGGCTACACCTTC.

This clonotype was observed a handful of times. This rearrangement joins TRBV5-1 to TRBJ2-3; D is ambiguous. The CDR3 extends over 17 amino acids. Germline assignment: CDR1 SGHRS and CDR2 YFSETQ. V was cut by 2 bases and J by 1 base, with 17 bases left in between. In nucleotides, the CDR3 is TGCGCCAGCAGCTTAAAACCATCCCTGCCTCGCACAGATACGCAGTATTTT. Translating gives CASSLKPSLPRTDTQYF.

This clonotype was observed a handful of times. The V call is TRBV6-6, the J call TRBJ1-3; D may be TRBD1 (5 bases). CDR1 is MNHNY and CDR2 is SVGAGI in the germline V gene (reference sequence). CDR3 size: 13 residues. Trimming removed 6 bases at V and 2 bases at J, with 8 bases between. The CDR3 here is CASRDTTGNTIYF. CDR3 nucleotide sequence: TGTGCCAGCAGGGACACCACTGGAAACACCATATATTTT.

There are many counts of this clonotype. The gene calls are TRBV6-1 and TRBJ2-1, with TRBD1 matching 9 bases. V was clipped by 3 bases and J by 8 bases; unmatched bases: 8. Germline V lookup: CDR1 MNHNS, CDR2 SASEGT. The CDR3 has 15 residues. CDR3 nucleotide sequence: TGTGCCAGCAGTGAGGCCGGGACAGGGCGTTATGAGCAGTTCTTC. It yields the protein CASSEAGTGRYEQFF.

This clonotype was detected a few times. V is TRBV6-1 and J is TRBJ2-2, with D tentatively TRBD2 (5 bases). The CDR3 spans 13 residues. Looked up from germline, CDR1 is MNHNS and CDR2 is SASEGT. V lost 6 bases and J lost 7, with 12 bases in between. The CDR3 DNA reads TGTGCCAGCAGCTCGGGAAATTTCGGGGAGCTGTTTTTT. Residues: CASSSGNFGELFF.